The next 3 T cell receptor beta chains were all read from a single sample in a study of T cells in Graves' hyperthyroidism and ophthalmopathy. Authors of the study amplified TCR beta CDR3 regions from RNA transcripts. A first-round RT-PCR of the TCR CDR3 used the HTBI primer set. TCRdb used MiXCR to reprocess the multiplex PCR reads, holding one entry per CDR3 protein. The sample lists about 200,000 distinct CDR3 sequences, around 17% occurring once. The sequenced sample consisted of blood. Source of these receptors: a man aged 35-49 years with Graves' hyperthyroidism.

Ten or more counts support this clonotype. This chain uses TRBV29-1 with TRBJ2-1, with 7 bases fitting TRBD1. Per the germline V gene, CDR1 is SQVTM and CDR2 is ANQGSEA. The CDR3 has 14 amino acids. V lost 3 bases, J lost 4 bases, and 6 bases stayed unmatched. CDR3 residues: CSVDRQGKYNEQFF. CDR3 in DNA: TGCAGCGTTGATCGACAGGGAAAATACAATGAGCAGTTCTTC.

This clonotype was seen many times. The rearrangement links TRBV28 to TRBJ1-1; D is unclear. The V end lost 8 bases, the J end lost 1 base, and 14 bases lay between the germline ends. Germline CDR1 reads MDHEN; CDR2 reads SYDVKM. This CDR3 has 14 amino acids. CDR3 nucleotides: TGTGCCAGCGGACTGGGCTGGAAGAACACTGAAGCTTTCTTT. Translating gives CASGLGWKNTEAFF.

The chain's CDR3 is CASSPPAGGENTEAFF. The CDR3 nucleotides read TGTGCCAGCAGCCCCCCAGCCGGGGGGGAGAACACTGAAGCTTTCTTT. The V gene is TRBV5-5, the J gene TRBJ1-1; D perhaps matches TRBD1 (5 bases). The CDR3 has 16 amino acids. Germline CDR1 is SGHKS and CDR2 is YYEKEE (reference sequence). V was shortened by 4 bases and J by 1 base, with 17 bases between the two germline ends.